This T cell receptor beta chain was documented in a study of T cells after yellow fever vaccination. Study outcomes and limitations: Secondary responses were weaker yet peaked faster, day 5 versus 15. Sorted repertoires could include abundant contaminating clonotypes from bulk cells. Most primary-vaccination clones reappeared after the booster (approximately 95% CD4, roughly 88% CD8).

TCRdb analysed the 5' RACE reads with MiXCR anew, one entry per CDR3 protein. The table records around 550,000 distinct CDR3 sequences, around 21% of them present only once. V lost 4 bases to trimming and J lost 1 base, with 20 bases between them. Germline V gene lookup returns CDR1 SGHKS and CDR2 YYEKEE (reference sequence). This CDR3 region has 17 residues. On this clonotype: Its specificity is unknown.

The chain joins TRBV5-5 to TRBJ2-5, with D hard to call. This TCR came from a man aged 25-45 years who received the YFV17D yellow fever vaccine. Sample: PBMCs, taken 15 days after the yellow fever booster vaccination. The CDR3 nucleotides are TGTGCCAGCAGCGACGTGCCCCTTTTAAACTCCCAAGAGACCCAGTACTTC. It specifies CASSDVPLLNSQETQYF.